This TCR beta chain derives from a study of cytomegalovirus exposure and HLA in healthy donors. Notes on the study in general: A list of approximately 150 TCR beta chains associated with cytomegalovirus was given. Common viral pathogens (according to a later analysis) appeared linked to several of the most significant clusters.

The study ran its PCR with 60 Vbeta and 13 Jbeta primers. TCRdb keeps only in-frame clones here, not all; method: immunoSEQ multiplex PCR. The table has 200,000 or so clones, 70% to 85% seen once. With respect to this clone: No antigen is known for it.

Germline V gene data show CDR1 as KGHSH and CDR2 as LQKENI. The CDR3 has 15 amino acids. Trimming took off 0 bases at V and 1 base at J, with 7 bases between the two ends. Sample: PBMCs. The V and J genes are TRBV18 and TRBJ2-4; D uncertain. The clonotype originates from a man aged 45-60 years in good health and CMV-seronegative. CDR3 DNA: TGTGCCAGCTCACCACCCGGGTCCGCCAAAAACATTCAGTACTTC. Translation: CASSPPGSAKNIQYF.